This TCR beta chain emerged from a study of CD8+ T cells in alopecia areata. Study in general: Dosing spanned 6 to 18 months on tofacitinib, then 6 months off drug.

Study observations and caveats: Besides other cells, scalp samples also yield sequences of resident alphabeta T cells from normal skin. An increase in clonality over normal scalp was evident in lesional scalp, especially alopecia totalis/universalis.

This clone was counted a few times. Its specificity is unknown. TCR sequencing used cDNA made by reverse transcription of extracted RNA. The assay was immunoSEQ multiplex PCR, and TCRdb's table has in-frame clones only and misses some. Seen here are 200,000 to 250,000 clones, roughly 69% observed once, and the top ten hold approximately 1.2%. Trimming removed 3 bases at V and 4 bases at J, with 10 bases between. This CDR3 has 13 amino acids. Germline V gives CDR1 LGHNA, CDR2 YSLEER. This specimen was CD4+ T cells sorted from blood, taken at week 0. This TCR was recovered from a human donor with alopecia areata. V gene TRBV4-3 combines with J gene TRBJ2-7; maybe TRBD1 (6 bases). Here the CDR3 reads CASSHSQGYEQYF. The CDR3, as DNA: TGCGCCAGCAGCCATTCCCAGGGGTACGAGCAGTACTTC.